A single sample is the source of the 5 T cell receptor beta chains below, sequenced in a study of blood T cell repertoires in COVID-19. Sequencing was performed with immunoSEQ multiplex PCR; in TCRdb, only in-frame clones are kept and a portion is missing. The sample records some 270,000 clones, 80% to 95% being singletons. Sequenced sample: PBMCs or T cells enriched from blood (not recorded which). These receptors came from a man aged 35-49 years who had been exposed to COVID-19.

The chain carries TRBV7-9 and TRBJ2-1, with TRBD1 matching 11 bases. Trimming at V came to 8 bases and at J to 4 bases, leaving 4 bases not matched to a gene. The CDR3 has 14 residues. Germline lookup yields CDR1 SEHNR and CDR2 FQNEAQ (reference sequence). The CDR3 bases are TGTGCCAGCGGAAGGGACAGGGGGTACAATGAGCAGTTCTTC. This sequence encodes CASGRDRGYNEQFF.

DNA for the CDR3: TGTGCCAGCAGTGAAGCTTGGTCCGGTACGCAGTATTTT. Its translation is CASSEAWSGTQYF. The chain carries TRBV6-1 and TRBJ2-3; unclear D gene. The germline V and J ends were trimmed by 0 bases and 8 bases, with 9 bases remaining between them. The CDR3 has 13 amino acids. In germline, CDR1 is MNHNS, CDR2 SASEGT.

CDR3 residues: CATSGVAGNYEQYF. The CDR3, as DNA: TGTGCCACCTCGGGGGTAGCGGGAAACTACGAGCAGTACTTC. The chain links TRBV27 to TRBJ2-7, with 8 bases matching TRBD2. Germline trimming cut 10 bases from V and 3 bases from J; bases unmatched to any gene: 11. The CDR3 is 14 amino acids. Germline CDR1 MNHEY, CDR2 SMNVEV (reference sequence).

The chain combines TRBV25-1 with TRBJ2-1, with D unclear. With 1 base removed from V and 7 bases from J, the gap between germline ends came to 11 bases. The CDR3 is 14 amino acids. Germline lookup yields CDR1 MGHDK and CDR2 SYGVNS. CDR3 amino acids: CASSESVGWNEQFF. In DNA, the CDR3 is TGTGCCAGCAGTGAATCCGTCGGTTGGAATGAGCAGTTCTTC.

This clone was seen a few times. V is TRBV2 and J is TRBJ1-2; the match to TRBD1 covers 8 bases. This CDR3 is built from 13 residues. The V and J ends lost 7 bases and 7 bases, in that order; junction bases with no gene match: 8. Per the germline V gene, CDR1 is SNHLY and CDR2 is FYNNEI. The CDR3 DNA reads as TGTGCCAGCACCTCGGACAGGGCGGCTGGCTACACCTTC. This sequence encodes CASTSDRAAGYTF. Combining the CDR3 with reference TRBV2 and TRBJ1-2 gives the whole variable domain EPEVTQTPSHQVTQMGQEVILRCVPISNHLYFYWYRQILGQKVEFLVSFYNNEISEKSEIFDDQFSVERPDGSNFTLKIRSTKLEDSAMYFCASTSDRAAGYTFGSGTRLTVV.